The sequence of this TCR beta chain was determined in a study of blood T cells in healthy people across ages. CDR1 and CDR2 (germline): MNHEY, SVGAGI. CDR3 length: 16 residues. Comment on this clonotype: As yet, its antigen is unknown. A much larger clone lies a single base off, so this may be a read error.

Ten milliliters was the volume of peripheral blood drawn from each donor. The study's findings and limits: The authors considered diversity estimates from one million T cells to be underestimates. CMV infection status of these donors was not known.

Using a J-beta primer mix together with a sample-barcoded 5' primer, a second PCR was run for roughly 7 to 12 cycles. Each cDNA was tagged by a template-switch adaptor containing 12 random nucleotides. One entry per CDR3 protein results from TCRdb running MiXCR on the 5' RACE reads. The table lists some 690,000 distinct CDR3 sequences, about 20% of them singletons. This chain joins TRBV6-5 and TRBJ2-1; TRBD2 agrees at 13 bases. What was sequenced was blood. The sequence was collected from a man aged 65 to 79 in good health. DNA for the CDR3: TGTGCCAGCAGCGGGACTAGCGGGGCCTCCTACAATGAGCAGCTCTTC. Its protein product is CASSGTSGASYNEQLF.